Listed here are 6 T cell receptor beta chains from one sample, sequenced in a study of T cell responses to AZD1222 COVID-19 vaccine. TCRdb keeps only in-frame clones here, not all; method: immunoSEQ multiplex PCR. Here the sample spans tens of thousands of clones, 92% being singletons. Specimen: peripheral blood, collected on day 0 of AZD1222 vaccination. The source is an adult in good health.

The rearrangement uses TRBV7-3 and TRBJ2-5; D might be TRBD2 (5 bases). Germline loops: CDR1 SGHTA, CDR2 FQGTGA. The CDR3 is made up of 15 amino acids. V gave up 6 bases and J gave up 4 bases, with 18 bases separating them. The CDR3 region is CASSISSSRLETQYF. In nucleotides, the CDR3 is TGTGCCAGCAGTATTTCGTCTAGCAGATTAGAGACCCAGTACTTC.

The rearrangement links TRBV9 to TRBJ2-3; D gene ambiguous. The V end lost 4 bases, the J end lost 4 bases, and 13 bases lay between the germline ends. The CDR3 extends over 14 amino acids. CDR1 is SGDLS, CDR2 YYNGEE, per germline. CDR3 sequence: CASSPQITPDTQYF. The CDR3 nucleotides are TGTGCCAGCAGCCCACAGATTACCCCAGATACGCAGTATTTT.

The gene calls are TRBV19 and TRBJ2-5; D is perhaps TRBD2 (6 bases). Germline V gene lookup returns CDR1 LNHDA and CDR2 SQIVND (reference sequence). CDR3 length equals 16 residues. The V gene lost 4 bases and the J gene lost 3 bases, with 18 bases spanning the gap. In DNA form, the CDR3 reads TGTGCCAGTAGTAGGGGGGTCGGCTTCCTTAAAGAGACCCAGTACTTC. This encodes CASSRGVGFLKETQYF.

This clone was recorded a few times. The chain's CDR3 is CASSPRPGGPYEQYF. The CDR3 region has the DNA TGTGCCAGCAGCCCCAGACCGGGAGGGCCCTACGAGCAGTACTTC. The V and J genes are TRBV3-1 (or the pseudogene TRBV3-2) and TRBJ2-7, with 8 bases that match TRBD2. Germline CDR1 reads LGHDT; CDR2 reads YNNKEL (reference sequence). The CDR3 is 15 amino acids. V gave up 4 bases and J gave up 2 bases; unmatched junction bases: 7.

The rearrangement uses TRBV19 and TRBJ1-1; D not resolved. V gave up 3 bases and J gave up 1 base, with 9 bases separating them. Germline values: CDR1 LNHDA, CDR2 SQIVND (reference sequence). There are 14 residues in the CDR3. CDR3 in amino acids: CASSISQENTEAFF. The CDR3 nucleotides are TGTGCCAGTAGTATCTCTCAGGAGAACACTGAAGCTTTCTTT.

V and J are TRBV7-2 and TRBJ1-5, with 10 positions matching TRBD1. V trimming: 5 bases; J trimming: 3 bases; junction bases outside the gene matches: 1. The germline CDR1 and CDR2 sequences are SGHTA and FQGNSA. The CDR3 has 14 amino acids. The CDR3 nucleotides read TGTGCCAGCAGCGGGACAGGGGTCAATCAGCCCCAGCATTTT. It translates to CASSGTGVNQPQHF.